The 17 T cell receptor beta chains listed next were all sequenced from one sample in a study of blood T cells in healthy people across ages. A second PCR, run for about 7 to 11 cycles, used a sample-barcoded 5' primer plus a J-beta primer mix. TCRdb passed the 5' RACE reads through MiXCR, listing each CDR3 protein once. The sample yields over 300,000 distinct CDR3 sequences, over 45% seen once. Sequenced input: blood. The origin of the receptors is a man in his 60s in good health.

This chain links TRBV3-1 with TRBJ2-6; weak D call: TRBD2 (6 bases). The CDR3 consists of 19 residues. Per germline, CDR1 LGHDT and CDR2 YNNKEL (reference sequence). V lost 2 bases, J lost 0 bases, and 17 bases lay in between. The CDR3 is CASSQSPWDLCSGANVLTF. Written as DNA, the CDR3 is TGTGCCAGCAGCCAAAGCCCCTGGGACTTATGCTCTGGGGCCAACGTCCTGACTTTC.

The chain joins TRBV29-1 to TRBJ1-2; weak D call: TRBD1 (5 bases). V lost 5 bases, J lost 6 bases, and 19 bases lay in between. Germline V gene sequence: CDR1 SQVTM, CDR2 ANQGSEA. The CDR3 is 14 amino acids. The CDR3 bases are TGCAGCGTTAGTCCAGGGAGATGGTCTAATGGCTACACCTTC. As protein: CSVSPGRWSNGYTF.

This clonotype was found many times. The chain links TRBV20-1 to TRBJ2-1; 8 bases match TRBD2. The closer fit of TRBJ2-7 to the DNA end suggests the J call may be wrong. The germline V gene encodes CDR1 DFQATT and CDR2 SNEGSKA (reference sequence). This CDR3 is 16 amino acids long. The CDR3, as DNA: TGCAGTGCTAGAGATTGGCAGCGGGGGACCTACAATGAGCAGTACTTC. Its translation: CSARDWQRGTYNEQYF.

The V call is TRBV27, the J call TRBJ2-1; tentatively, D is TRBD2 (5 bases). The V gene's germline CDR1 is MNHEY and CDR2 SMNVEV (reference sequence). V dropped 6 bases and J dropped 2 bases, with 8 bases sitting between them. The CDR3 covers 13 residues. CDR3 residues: CASSLAPYNEQFF. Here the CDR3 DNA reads TGTGCCAGCAGCCTAGCTCCCTACAATGAGCAGTTCTTC.

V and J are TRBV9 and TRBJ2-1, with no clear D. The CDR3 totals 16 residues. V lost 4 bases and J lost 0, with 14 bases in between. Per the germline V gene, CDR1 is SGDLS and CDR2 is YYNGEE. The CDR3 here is CASSLDPSYSYNEQFF. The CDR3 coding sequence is TGTGCCAGCAGCCTCGACCCCTCTTACTCCTACAATGAGCAGTTCTTC.

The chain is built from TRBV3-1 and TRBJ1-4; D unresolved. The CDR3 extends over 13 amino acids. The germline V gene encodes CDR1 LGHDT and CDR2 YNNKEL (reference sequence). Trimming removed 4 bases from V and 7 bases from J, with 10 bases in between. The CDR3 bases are TGTGCCAGCAGCCGTGGAACGAGTGAAAAACTGTTTTTT. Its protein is CASSRGTSEKLFF.

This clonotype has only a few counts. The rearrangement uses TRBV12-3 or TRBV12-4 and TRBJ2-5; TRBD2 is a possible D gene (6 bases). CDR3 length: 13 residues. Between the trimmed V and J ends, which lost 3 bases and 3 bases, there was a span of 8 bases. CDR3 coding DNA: TGTGCCAGCAGTTTCTGGGAGGAAGAGACCCAGTACTTC. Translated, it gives CASSFWEEETQYF.

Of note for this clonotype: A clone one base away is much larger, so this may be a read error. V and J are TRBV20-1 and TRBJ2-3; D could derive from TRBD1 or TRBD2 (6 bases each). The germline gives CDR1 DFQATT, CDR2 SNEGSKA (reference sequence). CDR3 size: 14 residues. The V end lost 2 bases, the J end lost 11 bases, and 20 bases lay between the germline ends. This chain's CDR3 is CSARWGQGGELQYF. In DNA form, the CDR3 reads TGCAGTGCTAGATGGGGGCAAGGCGGGGAGCTGCAGTATTTT.

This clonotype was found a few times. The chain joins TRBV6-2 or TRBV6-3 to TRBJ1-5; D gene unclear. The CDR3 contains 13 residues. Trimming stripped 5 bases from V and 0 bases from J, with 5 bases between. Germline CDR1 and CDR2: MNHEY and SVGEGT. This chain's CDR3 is CASSADSNQPQHF. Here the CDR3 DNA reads TGTGCCAGCAGTGCGGATAGCAATCAGCCCCAGCATTTT.

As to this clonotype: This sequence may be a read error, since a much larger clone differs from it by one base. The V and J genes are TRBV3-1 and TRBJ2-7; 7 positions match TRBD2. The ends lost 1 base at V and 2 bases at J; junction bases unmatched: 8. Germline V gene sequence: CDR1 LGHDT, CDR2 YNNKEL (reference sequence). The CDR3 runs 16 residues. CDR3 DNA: TGTGCCAGCAGCCAAGGGTTGGGGGAGGGTGCCTACGAGCAGTACTTC. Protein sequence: CASSQGLGEGAYEQYF.

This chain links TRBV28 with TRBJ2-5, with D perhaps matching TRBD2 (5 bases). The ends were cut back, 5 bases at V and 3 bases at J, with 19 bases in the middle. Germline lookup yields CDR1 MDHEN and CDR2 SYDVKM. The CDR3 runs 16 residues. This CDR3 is CASSLGLSLGEETQYF. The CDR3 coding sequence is TGTGCCAGCAGTCTCGGACTCTCACTCGGTGAAGAGACCCAGTACTTC.

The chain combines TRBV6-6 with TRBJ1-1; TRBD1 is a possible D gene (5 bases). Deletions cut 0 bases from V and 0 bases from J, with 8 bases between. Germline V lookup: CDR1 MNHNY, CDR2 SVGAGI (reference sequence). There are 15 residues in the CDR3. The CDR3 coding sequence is TGTGCCAGCAGTTACTCGCGGGGGATGAACACTGAAGCTTTCTTT. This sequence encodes CASSYSRGMNTEAFF.

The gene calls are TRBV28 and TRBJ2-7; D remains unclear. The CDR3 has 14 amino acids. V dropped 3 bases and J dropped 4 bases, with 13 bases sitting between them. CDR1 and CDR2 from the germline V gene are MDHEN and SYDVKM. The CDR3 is CASSLLPVRYEQYF. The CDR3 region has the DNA TGTGCCAGCAGTTTGTTACCCGTCAGATACGAGCAGTACTTC.

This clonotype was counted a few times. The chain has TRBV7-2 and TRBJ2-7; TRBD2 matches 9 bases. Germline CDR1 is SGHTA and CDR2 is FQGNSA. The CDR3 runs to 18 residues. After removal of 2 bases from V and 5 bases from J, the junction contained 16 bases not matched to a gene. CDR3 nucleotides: TGTGCCAGCAGCTTACCCACTGGCGGGAGGGCCGGTAGGGACGAGCAGTACTTC. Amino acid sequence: CASSLPTGGRAGRDEQYF.

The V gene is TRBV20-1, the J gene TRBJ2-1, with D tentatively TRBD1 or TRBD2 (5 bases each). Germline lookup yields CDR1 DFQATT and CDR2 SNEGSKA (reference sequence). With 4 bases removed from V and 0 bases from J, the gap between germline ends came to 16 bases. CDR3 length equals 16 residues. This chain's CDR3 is CSAINSGTVSYNEQFF. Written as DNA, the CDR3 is TGCAGTGCTATAAACTCCGGGACCGTCTCCTACAATGAGCAGTTCTTC.

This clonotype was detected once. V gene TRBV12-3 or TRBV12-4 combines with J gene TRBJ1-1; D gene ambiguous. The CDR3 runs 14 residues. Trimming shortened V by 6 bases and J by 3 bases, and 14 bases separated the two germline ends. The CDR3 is CASRRTSGYTEAFF. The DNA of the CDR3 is TGTGCCAGCAGAAGGACGTCCGGTTACACTGAAGCTTTCTTT.

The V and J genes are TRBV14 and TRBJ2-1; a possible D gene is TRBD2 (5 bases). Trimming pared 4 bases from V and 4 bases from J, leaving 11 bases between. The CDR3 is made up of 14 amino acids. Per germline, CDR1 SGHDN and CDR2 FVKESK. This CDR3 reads CASSPHGVYNEQFF. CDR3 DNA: TGTGCCAGCAGCCCCCACGGGGTTTACAATGAGCAGTTCTTC.